One sample yielded the 28 T cell receptor beta chains listed below, sequenced in a study of T cells in Graves' hyperthyroidism and ophthalmopathy. The investigators amplified TCR beta CDR3 regions from RNA transcripts. A first-round RT-PCR of the TCR CDR3 used the HTBI primer set. TCRdb recomputed calls from the multiplex PCR reads with MiXCR, one row per CDR3 protein. The sample gives hundreds of thousands of distinct CDR3 sequences, 15% to 18% of which show up once; approximately 8% is in the top ten. The source material was blood. Every receptor here comes from a woman aged 18-35 years with Graves' hyperthyroidism.

This clonotype has a count of ten or more. The V and J genes are TRBV6-1 and TRBJ2-3; D not resolved. V was pared by 6 bases and J by 5 bases, with 12 bases between. Germline V gene data show CDR1 as MNHNS and CDR2 as SASEGT. The CDR3 sequence is 13 residues long. This chain's CDR3 is CASSLYLRDTQYF. In nucleotides, the CDR3 is TGTGCCAGCAGCCTTTATCTGAGAGATACGCAGTATTTT.

This clonotype was detected only a few times. V is TRBV9 and J is TRBJ1-6; the D is unclear. Trimming stripped 0 bases from V and 9 bases from J, with 13 bases between. CDR3 length equals 15 residues. Germline-derived CDR1 and CDR2 are SGDLS and YYNGEE. The CDR3 is CASSVDRQRSSPLHF. In nucleotides, the CDR3 is TGTGCCAGCAGCGTAGACCGCCAGAGGAGTTCACCCCTCCACTTT.

This clonotype has a handful of counts. This chain uses TRBV2 with TRBJ1-4; D possibly corresponds to TRBD1 (5 bases). This CDR3 contains 15 residues. With 6 bases removed from V and 2 bases from J, the gap between germline ends came to 13 bases. Germline V gene sequence: CDR1 SNHLY, CDR2 FYNNEI. The CDR3 is CASRHRWATNEKLFF. The DNA for the CDR3 is TGTGCCAGCAGGCACAGGTGGGCTACTAATGAAAAACTGTTTTTT.

This clonotype was seen repeatedly, ten times or more. The V call is TRBV7-2, the J call TRBJ2-3; D may match TRBD1 or TRBD2 (5 bases each). CDR3 size: 15 residues. Trimming left V 1 base short and J 1 base short, with 9 bases between. Germline CDR1 SGHTA, CDR2 FQGNSA. The CDR3 DNA follows: TGTGCCAGCAGCTTAGTGGGACGGGGCACAGATACGCAGTATTTT. Translating it yields CASSLVGRGTDTQYF.

This clonotype was recorded many times. The chain combines TRBV7-3 with TRBJ2-2; 7 nucleotides agree with TRBD1. Unmatched junction bases numbered 7, after V lost 5 bases and J lost 4 bases. The CDR3 is made up of 15 amino acids. Germline CDR1 is SGHTA and CDR2 is FQGTGA. CDR3 DNA: TGTGCCAGCAGCCCCCGGACAGGCTCCACCGGGGAGCTGTTTTTT. The encoded protein is CASSPRTGSTGELFF.

For the CDR3, the DNA is TGTGCCAGCAGTTACGCAGGCAGGGGGCTTGAAAAACTGTTTTTT. It specifies CASSYAGRGLEKLFF. This sequence joins TRBV6-9 and TRBJ1-4; 8 bases match TRBD1. V was pared by 3 bases and J by 7 bases, with 7 bases of the junction left unmatched. CDR1 is MNHGY, CDR2 SVAAGI, per germline. The CDR3 has 15 amino acids.

The chain couples TRBV9 to TRBJ2-7, with 9 bases matching TRBD1. CDR3 size: 17 residues. V dropped 3 bases and J dropped 0; count of bases not matched to a gene: 10. In germline, CDR1 is SGDLS, CDR2 YYNGEE. The CDR3 nucleotides are TGTGCCAGCAGCGCAGCTGGGGGGACAGGGAGCTCCTACGAGCAGTACTTC. Translating gives CASSAAGGTGSSYEQYF.

The table lists this clonotype with many counts. The V call is TRBV11-2, the J call TRBJ1-2; D is ambiguous. CDR1 and CDR2 from the germline V gene are SGHAT and FQNNGV. The CDR3 spans 13 residues. V was cut by 5 bases and J by 4 bases, with 11 bases left in between. CDR3 DNA: TGTGCCAGCAGCCCGGCCCTGAGCTATGGCTACACCTTC. Residues: CASSPALSYGYTF.

Regarding this clonotype: Since a much larger clone is just one base distant, this may be a read error. The missing conserved phenylalanine or tryptophan at the end of this CDR3 makes a read error likely. This rearrangement joins TRBV6-1 to TRBJ2-3, with unresolved D. This CDR3 spans 12 amino acids. With 8 bases removed from V and 0 bases from J, the gap between germline ends came to 6 bases. Germline CDR1 reads MNHNS; CDR2 reads SASEGT. The CDR3 DNA sequence: TGTGCCAGCTACGGCAGCACAGATACGCAGTATTCT. It encodes CASYGSTDTQYS.

The sample holds a few counts of this clonotype. The chain joins TRBV6-2 or TRBV6-3 to TRBJ2-1; 9 bases fit TRBD1. The germline CDR1 and CDR2 sequences are MNHEY and SVGEGT. This CDR3 comprises 15 residues. J lost 7 bases, V lost 6 bases, and 10 bases had no gene match. The CDR3 DNA reads TGTGCCAGCAGCCTCGGACAGGGGATAAGGAATGAGCAGTTCTTC. Translated: CASSLGQGIRNEQFF.

The chain uses TRBV5-5 and TRBJ2-7; 7 bases are a match to TRBD2. The ends lost 2 bases at V and 3 bases at J; junction bases unmatched: 8. The CDR3 sequence is 15 residues long. Germline assignment: CDR1 SGHKS and CDR2 YYEKEE (reference sequence). This CDR3 reads CASSLGGTTVYEQYF. The CDR3 region has the DNA TGTGCCAGCAGCTTAGGTGGGACTACTGTCTACGAGCAGTACTTC.

V usage is TRBV30 and J usage is TRBJ1-4, with 7 bases lining up with TRBD1. From germline, CDR1 is GTSNPN and CDR2 SVGIG (reference sequence). V shed 6 bases, J shed 4 bases, and the junction held 11 bases outside the gene matches. The CDR3 totals 15 residues. The CDR3, as DNA: TGTGCCTGCAATCCTCCGACAGGGTTTAATGAAAAACTGTTTTTT. Translation: CACNPPTGFNEKLFF. Combining the CDR3 with reference TRBV30 and TRBJ1-4 gives the whole variable domain SQTIHQWPATLVQPVGSPLSLECTVEGTSNPNLYWYRQAAGRGLQLLFYSVGIGQISSEVPQNLSASRPQDRQFILSSKKLLLSDSGFYLCACNPPTGFNEKLFFGSGTQLSVL.

This clonotype occurred a few times. The chain recombines TRBV2 with TRBJ2-3; 9 positions agree with TRBD2. The CDR3 spans 14 residues. Germline CDR1 is SNHLY and CDR2 is FYNNEI. Trimming cost V 5 bases and J 4 bases; bases outside gene matches: 4. The CDR3 bases are TGTGCCAGCAGTCAGCGGGGGGTGTCAGATACGCAGTATTTT. It codes for CASSQRGVSDTQYF.

This clonotype appeared many times. This chain links TRBV20-1 with TRBJ1-4; 10 bases are shared with TRBD1. The CDR3 sequence is 15 residues long. V gave up 1 base and J gave up 7 bases; unmatched junction bases: 6. Germline V gene data show CDR1 as DFQATT and CDR2 as SNEGSKA (reference sequence). CDR3 loop: CSARARDRGSEKLFF. The CDR3 nucleotides are TGCAGTGCTAGAGCTCGGGACAGGGGAAGTGAAAAACTGTTTTTT.

Many counts were recorded for this clonotype. The rearrangement links TRBV28 to TRBJ1-2; D gene unclear. This CDR3 contains 14 residues. Germline values: CDR1 MDHEN, CDR2 SYDVKM. Trimming cost V 6 bases and J 2 bases, with 13 bases left between them. CDR3 coding DNA: TGTGCCAGCAGGAGCCGGGTCCGAAACTATGGCTACACCTTC. Its translation: CASRSRVRNYGYTF.

This clonotype was counted at least ten times. The chain has TRBV19 and TRBJ1-1; D may be TRBD1 (6 bases). The CDR3 totals 14 residues. V shed 5 bases and J shed 5 bases, with 15 bases lying between them. Germline assignment: CDR1 LNHDA and CDR2 SQIVND (reference sequence). This CDR3 is CASSYQGWGTEAFF. The CDR3 coding sequence is TGTGCCAGTAGTTATCAGGGGTGGGGTACTGAAGCTTTCTTT.

Ten or more counts support this clonotype. The genes are TRBV29-1 and TRBJ2-1, with TRBD2 matching over 9 bases. V was pared by 1 base and J by 10 bases, with 11 bases of the junction left unmatched. The CDR3 loop spans 15 amino acids. CDR1 SQVTM and CDR2 ANQGSEA come from the germline V gene. This chain's CDR3 is CSVEVPRGGILEQFF. In DNA form, the CDR3 reads TGCAGCGTTGAAGTCCCGCGGGGGGGCATACTAGAGCAGTTCTTC.

In this sample, this clonotype turned up many times. The J gene is TRBJ1-1, the V gene TRBV6-1; D perhaps matches TRBD1 (6 bases). Trimming took 4 bases from V and 5 from J, leaving 17 bases between them. Germline CDR1 and CDR2: MNHNS and SASEGT. CDR3 length: 15 residues. CDR3 sequence reads: CASSGLMGARTEAFF. The CDR3, as DNA: TGTGCCAGCAGTGGTCTAATGGGGGCGCGAACTGAAGCTTTCTTT.

This clonotype was observed at least ten times. The chain is built from TRBV18 and TRBJ2-3; D not certain. The germline V and J ends were trimmed by 4 bases and 0 bases, with 14 bases remaining between them. CDR1 is KGHSH, CDR2 LQKENI, per germline. The CDR3 has 16 amino acids. CDR3 nucleotide sequence: TGTGCCAGCTCACGATCGGGCGCTACTAGCACAGATACGCAGTATTTT. Encoded protein: CASSRSGATSTDTQYF.

This clonotype was observed a few times. The genes are TRBV20-1 and TRBJ2-5; TRBD2 agrees at 15 bases. The CDR3 consists of 15 residues. V dropped 5 bases and J dropped 5; count of bases not matched to a gene: 6. The germline V gene encodes CDR1 DFQATT and CDR2 SNEGSKA (reference sequence). The DNA of the CDR3 is TGCAGTGCTCCCGGACTAGCGGGAGGGCCCGAGACCCAGTACTTC. Translating it yields CSAPGLAGGPETQYF.

About this clonotype: Since a much larger clone is just one base distant, this may be a read error. This chain joins TRBV27 and TRBJ2-7; no clear D. Germline CDR1 and CDR2: MNHEY and SMNVEV (reference sequence). The germline V and J ends were trimmed by 5 bases and 0 bases, with 11 bases remaining between them. The CDR3 loop spans 14 amino acids. The DNA of the CDR3 is TGTGCCAGCAGTGATTCACTAAGCTCCTACGAGCAGTACTTC. Amino acid sequence: CASSDSLSSYEQYF.

This clonotype was recorded at least ten times. V is TRBV24-1 and J is TRBJ2-5; the match to TRBD2 covers 8 bases. The CDR3 sequence is 18 residues long. Germline trimming cut 4 bases from V and 5 bases from J; bases unmatched to any gene: 17. Germline-derived CDR1 and CDR2 are KGHDR and SFDVKD. Here the CDR3 reads CATSDIRPSLAGGETQYF. CDR3 sequence (DNA): TGTGCCACCAGTGACATCCGCCCGTCGCTAGCGGGTGGCGAGACCCAGTACTTC.

This clonotype was detected ten times or more. The rearrangement joins TRBV7-9 to TRBJ2-7, with 7 nucleotides matching TRBD1. V lost 5 bases, J lost 6 bases, and 7 bases stayed unmatched. The length of the CDR3 is 13 residues. The germline gives CDR1 SEHNR, CDR2 FQNEAQ (reference sequence). CDR3 sequence reads: CASSTSGQFEQYF. As DNA, the CDR3 is TGTGCCAGCAGCACCTCGGGACAGTTCGAGCAGTACTTC. Complete variable domain (other parts from reference TRBV7-9 and TRBJ2-7): DTGVSQNPRHKITKRGQNVTFRCDPISEHNRLYWYRQTLGQGPEFLTYFQNEAQLEKSRLLSDRFSAERPKGSFSTLEIQRTEQGDSAMYLCASSTSGQFEQYFGPGTRLTVT.

The chain couples TRBV6-1 to TRBJ2-5; 7 nucleotides line up with TRBD1. This CDR3 has 16 residues. The ends lost 2 bases at V and 2 bases at J; junction bases unmatched: 8. Germline CDR1 is MNHNS and CDR2 is SASEGT. CDR3 loop: CASSELGSGQQETQYF. The CDR3 DNA reads TGTGCCAGCAGTGAATTAGGGTCGGGACAGCAAGAGACCCAGTACTTC.

This chain joins TRBV9 and TRBJ2-6; TRBD1 might be the D (6 bases). With 4 bases removed from V and 0 bases from J, the gap between germline ends came to 14 bases. The CDR3 has 17 residues. Germline V lookup: CDR1 SGDLS, CDR2 YYNGEE. CDR3 nucleotide sequence: TGTGCCAGCAGCCCCCAGGGGCTCCCCTCTGGGGCCAACGTCCTGACTTTC. This codes for CASSPQGLPSGANVLTF. Full variable domain (rest looked up from reference TRBV9 and TRBJ2-6): DSGVTQTPKHLITATGQRVTLRCSPRSGDLSVYWYQQSLDQGLQFLIQYYNGEERAKGNILERFSAQQFPDLHSELNLSSLELGDSALYFCASSPQGLPSGANVLTFGAGSRLTVL.

In this sample, this clonotype turned up many times. The chain has TRBV5-8 and TRBJ2-7; D may be TRBD1 or TRBD2 (5 bases each). Germline V CDR1 and CDR2: SGHTS, YDEGEE. There are 14 residues in the CDR3. Trimming cost V 4 bases and J 7 bases, with 18 bases left between them. CDR3 loop: CASSPRYGTREQYF. The CDR3 bases are TGTGCCAGCAGCCCACGGTATGGGACGAGGGAGCAGTACTTC.

V is TRBV6-2 or TRBV6-3 and J is TRBJ1-2; no firm D call. Germline V gene sequence: CDR1 MNHEY, CDR2 SVGEGT. V was cut by 3 bases and J by 7 bases, with 12 bases left in between. The CDR3 has 13 residues. CDR3 coding DNA: TGTGCCAGCAGTTATGGCTGGAACAGTGGCTACACCTTC. It is translated as CASSYGWNSGYTF.

CDR3 protein: CAISDDDRRNEKLFF. The CDR3 DNA reads TGTGCCATCAGTGATGATGACAGACGGAATGAAAAACTGTTTTTT. The gene calls are TRBV10-3 and TRBJ1-4; D is possibly TRBD1 (5 bases). This CDR3 has 15 amino acids. Trimming took 3 bases from V and 5 from J, leaving 13 bases between them. Germline lookup yields CDR1 ENHRY and CDR2 SYGVKD.